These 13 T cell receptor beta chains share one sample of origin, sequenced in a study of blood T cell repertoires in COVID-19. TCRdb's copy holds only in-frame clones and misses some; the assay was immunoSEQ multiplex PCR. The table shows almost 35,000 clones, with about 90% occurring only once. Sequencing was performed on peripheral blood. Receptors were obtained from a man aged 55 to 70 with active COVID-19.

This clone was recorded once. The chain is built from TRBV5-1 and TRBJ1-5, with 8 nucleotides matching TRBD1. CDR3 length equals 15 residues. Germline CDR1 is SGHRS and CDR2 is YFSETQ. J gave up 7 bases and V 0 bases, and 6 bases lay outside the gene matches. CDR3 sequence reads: CASSLGTGIDQPQHF. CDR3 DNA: TGCGCCAGCAGCTTGGGGACAGGGATAGACCAGCCCCAGCATTTT.

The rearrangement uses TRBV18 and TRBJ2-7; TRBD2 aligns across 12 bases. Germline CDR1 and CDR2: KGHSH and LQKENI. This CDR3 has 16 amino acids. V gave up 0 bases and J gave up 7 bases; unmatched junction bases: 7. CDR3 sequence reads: CASSPPATSGSKEQYF. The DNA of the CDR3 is TGTGCCAGCTCACCACCGGCGACTAGCGGGAGCAAAGAGCAGTACTTC.

Written as DNA, the CDR3 is TGTGCCAGCAGCTTGAGCGGGACAGGGACTAGCAATCAGCCCCAGCATTTT. Translating gives CASSLSGTGTSNQPQHF. This chain links TRBV7-2 with TRBJ1-5; 9 nucleotides agree with TRBD1. Germline loops: CDR1 SGHTA, CDR2 FQGNSA. This CDR3 spans 17 amino acids. Losses at the gene ends were 3 bases for V and 0 bases for J; bases not matched to a gene: 6.

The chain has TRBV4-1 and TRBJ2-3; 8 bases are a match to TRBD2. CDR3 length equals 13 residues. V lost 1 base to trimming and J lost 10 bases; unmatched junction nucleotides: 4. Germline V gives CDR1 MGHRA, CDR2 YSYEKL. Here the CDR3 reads CASSQVGLGAQYF. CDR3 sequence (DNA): TGCGCCAGCAGCCAAGTGGGACTAGGGGCGCAGTATTTT.

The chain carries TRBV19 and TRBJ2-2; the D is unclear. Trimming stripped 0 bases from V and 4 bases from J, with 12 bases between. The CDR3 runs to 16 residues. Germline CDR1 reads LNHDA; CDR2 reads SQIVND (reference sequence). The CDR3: CASSIDVGLATGELFF. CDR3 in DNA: TGTGCCAGTAGTATAGATGTTGGGCTGGCCACCGGGGAGCTGTTTTTT.

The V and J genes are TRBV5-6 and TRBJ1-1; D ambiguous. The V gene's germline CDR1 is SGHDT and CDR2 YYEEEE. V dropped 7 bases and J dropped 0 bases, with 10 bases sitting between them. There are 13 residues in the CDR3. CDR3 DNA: TGTGCCAGCGGGTTTCAGGTGAACACTGAAGCTTTCTTT. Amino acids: CASGFQVNTEAFF.

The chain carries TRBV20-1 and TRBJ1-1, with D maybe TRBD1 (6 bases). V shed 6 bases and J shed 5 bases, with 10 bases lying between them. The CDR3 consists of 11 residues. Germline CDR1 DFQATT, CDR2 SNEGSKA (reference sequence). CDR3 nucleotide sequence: TGCAGTGCCTCGAGGGGGACTGAAGCTTTCTTT. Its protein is CSASRGTEAFF.

CDR3 in DNA: TGTGCCAGCAGTGCGGGGAGAACAGGGGGAGGCTACACCTTC. This translates into CASSAGRTGGGYTF. This chain joins TRBV6-4 and TRBJ1-2; 8 positions match TRBD1. Looked up from germline, CDR1 is MRHNA and CDR2 is SNTAGT. V lost 4 bases and J lost 8; bases outside the gene matches: 9. CDR3 size: 14 residues.

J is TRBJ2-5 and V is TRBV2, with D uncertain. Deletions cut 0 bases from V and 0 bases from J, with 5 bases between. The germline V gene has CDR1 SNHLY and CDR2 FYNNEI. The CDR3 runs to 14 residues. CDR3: CASSEAEYQETQYF. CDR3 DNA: TGTGCCAGCAGTGAAGCGGAGTACCAAGAGACCCAGTACTTC. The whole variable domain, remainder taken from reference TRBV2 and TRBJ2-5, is EPEVTQTPSHQVTQMGQEVILRCVPISNHLYFYWYRQILGQKVEFLVSFYNNEISEKSEIFDDQFSVERPDGSNFTLKIRSTKLEDSAMYFCASSEAEYQETQYFGPGTRLLVL.

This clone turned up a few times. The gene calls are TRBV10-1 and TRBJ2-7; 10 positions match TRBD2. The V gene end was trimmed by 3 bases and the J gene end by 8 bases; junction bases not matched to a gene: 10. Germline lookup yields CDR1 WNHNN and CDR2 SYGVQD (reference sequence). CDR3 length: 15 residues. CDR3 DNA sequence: TGCGCCAGCAGTGATTGGGCTAGCGGGAGCTTCAAGCAGTACTTC. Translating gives CASSDWASGSFKQYF.

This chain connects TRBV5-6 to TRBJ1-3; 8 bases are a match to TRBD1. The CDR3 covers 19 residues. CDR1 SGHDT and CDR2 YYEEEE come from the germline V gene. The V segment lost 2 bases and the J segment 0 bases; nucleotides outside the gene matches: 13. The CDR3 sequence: CASSFLASGTGLSGNTIYF. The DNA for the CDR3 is TGTGCCAGCAGCTTTTTAGCCTCGGGGACAGGACTCTCTGGAAACACCATATATTTT.

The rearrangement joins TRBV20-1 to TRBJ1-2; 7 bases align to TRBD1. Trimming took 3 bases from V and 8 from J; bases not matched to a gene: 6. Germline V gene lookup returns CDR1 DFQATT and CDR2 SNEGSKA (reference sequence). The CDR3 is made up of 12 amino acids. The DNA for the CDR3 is TGCAGTGCTAGTAGACAGGGTAGAGGCTACACCTTC. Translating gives CSASRQGRGYTF.

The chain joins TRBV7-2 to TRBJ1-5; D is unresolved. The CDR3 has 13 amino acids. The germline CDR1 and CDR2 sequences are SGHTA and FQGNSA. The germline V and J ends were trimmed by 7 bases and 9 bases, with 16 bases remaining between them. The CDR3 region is CASTIDSELPQHF. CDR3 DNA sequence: TGTGCCAGCACCATCGACTCGGAACTGCCCCAGCATTTT.